The clone carrying this TCR beta chain occurred once. Repertoires were generated with immunoSEQ multiplex PCR, while TCRdb's copy carries only in-frame clones and drops some. The sample includes 90,000 to 120,000 clones, around 90% seen only once; the top ten take around 1.2%. V was shortened by 2 bases and J by 4 bases, with 11 bases between the two germline ends. CDR1 is MDHEN and CDR2 is SYDVKM in the germline V gene. CDR3 length: 15 amino acids. This sample was included in a study of T cell changes during pregnancy in multiple sclerosis. Source: peripheral blood, taken in the second trimester of pregnancy. This receptor was taken from a female donor with multiple sclerosis, enrolled in a pregnancy study. The chain carries TRBV28 and TRBJ2-2; TRBD2 is a possible D gene (5 bases). The CDR3 region has the DNA TGTGCCAGCAGTTTACCGACGGGGATCACCGGGGAGCTGTTTTTT. The encoded protein is CASSLPTGITGELFF.